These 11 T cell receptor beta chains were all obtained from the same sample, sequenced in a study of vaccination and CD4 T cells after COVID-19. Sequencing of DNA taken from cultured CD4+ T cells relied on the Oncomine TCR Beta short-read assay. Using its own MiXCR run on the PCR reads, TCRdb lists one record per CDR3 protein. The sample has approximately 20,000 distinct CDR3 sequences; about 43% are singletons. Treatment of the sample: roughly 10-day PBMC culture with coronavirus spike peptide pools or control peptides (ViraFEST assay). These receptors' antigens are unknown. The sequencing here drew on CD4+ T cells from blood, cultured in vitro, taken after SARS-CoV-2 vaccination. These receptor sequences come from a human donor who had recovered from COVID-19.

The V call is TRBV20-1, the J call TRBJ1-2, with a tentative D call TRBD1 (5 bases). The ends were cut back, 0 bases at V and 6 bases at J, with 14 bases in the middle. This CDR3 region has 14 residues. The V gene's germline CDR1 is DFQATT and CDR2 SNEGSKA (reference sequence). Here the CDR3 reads CSARDSGQGNGYTF. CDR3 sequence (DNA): TGCAGTGCTAGAGATTCGGGGCAGGGAAATGGCTACACCTTC.

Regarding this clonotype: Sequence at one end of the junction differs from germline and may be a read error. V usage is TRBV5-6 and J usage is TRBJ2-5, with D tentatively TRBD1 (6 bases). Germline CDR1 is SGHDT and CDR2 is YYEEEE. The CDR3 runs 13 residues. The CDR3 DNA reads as TGTGCCAGCAGAACGGACAGCCAAGAGGCCCAGTACTTC. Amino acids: CASRTDSQEAQYF.

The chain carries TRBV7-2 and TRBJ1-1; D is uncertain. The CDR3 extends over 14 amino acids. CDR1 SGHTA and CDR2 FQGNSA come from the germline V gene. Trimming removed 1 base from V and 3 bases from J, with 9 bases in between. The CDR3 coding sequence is TGTGCCAGCAGCTTAGAGGGAGGGTACACTGAAGCTTTCTTT. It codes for CASSLEGGYTEAFF.

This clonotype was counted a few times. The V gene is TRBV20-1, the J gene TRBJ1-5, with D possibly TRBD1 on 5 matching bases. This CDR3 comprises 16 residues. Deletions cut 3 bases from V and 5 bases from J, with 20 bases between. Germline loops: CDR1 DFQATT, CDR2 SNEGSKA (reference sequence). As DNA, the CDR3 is TGCAGTGCTAGGCCCGCGGGGGGGAGAAAAGATCAGCCCCAGCATTTT. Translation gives CSARPAGGRKDQPQHF.

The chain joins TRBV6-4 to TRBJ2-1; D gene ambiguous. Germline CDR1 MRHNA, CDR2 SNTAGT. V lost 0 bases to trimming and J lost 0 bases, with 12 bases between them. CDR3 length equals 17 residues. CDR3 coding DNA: TGTGCCAGCAGTGACTCGAAGGTAGGAAGCTCCTACAATGAGCAGTTCTTC. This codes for CASSDSKVGSSYNEQFF.

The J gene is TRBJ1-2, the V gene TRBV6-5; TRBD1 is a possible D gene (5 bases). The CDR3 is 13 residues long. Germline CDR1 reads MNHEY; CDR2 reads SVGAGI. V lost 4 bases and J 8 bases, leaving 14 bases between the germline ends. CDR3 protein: CASSFQGGGGYTF. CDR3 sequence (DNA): TGTGCCAGCAGTTTCCAGGGAGGAGGAGGCTACACCTTC.

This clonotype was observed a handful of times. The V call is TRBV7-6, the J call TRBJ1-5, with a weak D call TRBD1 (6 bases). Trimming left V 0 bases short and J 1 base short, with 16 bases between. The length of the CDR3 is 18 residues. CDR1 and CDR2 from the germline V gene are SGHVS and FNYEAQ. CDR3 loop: CASSLAPSSGASNQPQHF. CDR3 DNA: TGTGCCAGCAGCTTAGCGCCAAGTTCAGGGGCCAGCAATCAGCCCCAGCATTTT.

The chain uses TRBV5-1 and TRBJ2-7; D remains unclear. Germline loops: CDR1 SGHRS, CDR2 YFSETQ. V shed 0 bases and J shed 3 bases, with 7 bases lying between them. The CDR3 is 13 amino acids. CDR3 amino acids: CASSLEWGYEQYF. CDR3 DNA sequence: TGCGCCAGCAGCTTGGAGTGGGGCTACGAGCAGTACTTC.

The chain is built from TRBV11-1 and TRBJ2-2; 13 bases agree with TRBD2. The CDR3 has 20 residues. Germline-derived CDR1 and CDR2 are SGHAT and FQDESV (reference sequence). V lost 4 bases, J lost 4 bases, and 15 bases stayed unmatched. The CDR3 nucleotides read TGTGCCAGCAGCTCCTCGCAGCGGGGACTAGCGGGGCCGCGCACCGGGGAGCTGTTTTTT. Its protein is CASSSSQRGLAGPRTGELFF.

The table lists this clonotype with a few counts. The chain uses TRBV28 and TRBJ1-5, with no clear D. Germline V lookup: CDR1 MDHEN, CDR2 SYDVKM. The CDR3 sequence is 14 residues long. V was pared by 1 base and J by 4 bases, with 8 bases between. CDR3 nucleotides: TGTGCCAGCAGTTTATCCCCAAAGAATCAGCCCCAGCATTTT. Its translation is CASSLSPKNQPQHF.

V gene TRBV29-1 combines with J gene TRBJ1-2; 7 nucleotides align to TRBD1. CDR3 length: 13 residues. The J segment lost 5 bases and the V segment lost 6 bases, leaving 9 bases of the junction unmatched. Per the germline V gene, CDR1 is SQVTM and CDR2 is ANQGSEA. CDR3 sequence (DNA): TGCAGCGTGGACGACAGGGTGAGGTATGGCTACACCTTC. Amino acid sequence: CSVDDRVRYGYTF.